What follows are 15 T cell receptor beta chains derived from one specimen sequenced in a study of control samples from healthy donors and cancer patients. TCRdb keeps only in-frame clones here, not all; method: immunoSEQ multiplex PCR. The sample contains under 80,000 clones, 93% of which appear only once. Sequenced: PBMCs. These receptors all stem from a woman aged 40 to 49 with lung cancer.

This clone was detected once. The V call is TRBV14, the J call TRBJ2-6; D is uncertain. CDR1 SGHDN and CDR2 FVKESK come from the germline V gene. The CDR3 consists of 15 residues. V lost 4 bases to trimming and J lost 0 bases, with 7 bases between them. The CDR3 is CASSPQISGANVLTF. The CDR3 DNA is TGTGCCAGCAGCCCCCAAATCTCTGGGGCCAACGTCCTGACTTTC.

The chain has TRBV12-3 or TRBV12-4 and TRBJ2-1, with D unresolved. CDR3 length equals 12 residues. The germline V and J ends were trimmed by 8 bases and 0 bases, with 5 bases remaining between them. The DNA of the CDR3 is TGTGCCAGCGATTCCTCCTACAATGAGCAGTTCTTC. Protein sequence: CASDSSYNEQFF.

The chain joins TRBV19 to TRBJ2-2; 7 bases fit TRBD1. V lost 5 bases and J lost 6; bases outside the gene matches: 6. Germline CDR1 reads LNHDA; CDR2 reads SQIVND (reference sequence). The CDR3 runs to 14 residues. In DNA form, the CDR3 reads TGTGCCAGTAGTGCTGACAGGGCCCCCGGGGAGCTGTTTTTT. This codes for CASSADRAPGELFF.

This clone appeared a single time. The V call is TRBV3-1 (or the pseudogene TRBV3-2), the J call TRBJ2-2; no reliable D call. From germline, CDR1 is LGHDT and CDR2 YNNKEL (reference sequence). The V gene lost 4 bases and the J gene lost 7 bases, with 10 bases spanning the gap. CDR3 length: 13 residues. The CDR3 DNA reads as TGTGCCAGCAGCCCCTTGGGTCGCGGGGAGCTGTTTTTT. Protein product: CASSPLGRGELFF.

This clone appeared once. As DNA, the CDR3 is TGTGCCAGTAGTATACAGAGGGGGTTGAGCAGAACTGAAGCTTTCTTT. Protein: CASSIQRGLSRTEAFF. The V and J genes are TRBV19 and TRBJ1-1; TRBD1 might be the D (6 bases). The germline V and J ends were trimmed by 2 bases and 5 bases, with 18 bases remaining between them. This CDR3 spans 16 amino acids. The germline V gene encodes CDR1 LNHDA and CDR2 SQIVND (reference sequence). The variable domain in full, with the rest retrieved from reference TRBV19 and TRBJ1-1, is DGGITQSPKYLFRKEGQNVTLSCEQNLNHDAMYWYRQDPGQGLRLIYYSQIVNDFQKGDIAEGYSVSREKKESFPLTVTSAQKNPTAFYLCASSIQRGLSRTEAFFGQGTRLTVV.

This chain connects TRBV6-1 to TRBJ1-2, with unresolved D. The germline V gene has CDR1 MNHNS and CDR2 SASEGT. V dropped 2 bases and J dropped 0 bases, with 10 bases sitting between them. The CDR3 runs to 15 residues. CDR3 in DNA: TGTGCCAGCAGTGAATGGACGGGCCCTAACTATGGCTACACCTTC. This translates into CASSEWTGPNYGYTF.

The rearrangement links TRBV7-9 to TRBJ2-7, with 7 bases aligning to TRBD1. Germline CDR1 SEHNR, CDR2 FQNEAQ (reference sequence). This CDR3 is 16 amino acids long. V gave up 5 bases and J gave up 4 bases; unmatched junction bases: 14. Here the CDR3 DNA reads TGTGCCAGCAGCCCCCATTCCGGGACAGCCCTTTACGAGCAGTACTTC. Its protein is CASSPHSGTALYEQYF.

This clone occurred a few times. This CDR3 reads CASSLIGYDGGNQPQHF. CDR3 nucleotides: TGTGCCAGCAGCTTAATCGGGTATGATGGCGGCAATCAGCCCCAGCATTTT. The chain joins TRBV7-9 to TRBJ1-5; no reliable D call. The CDR3 covers 17 residues. CDR1 is SEHNR, CDR2 FQNEAQ, per germline (reference sequence). Trimming stripped 2 bases from V and 2 bases from J, with 16 bases between. Using reference TRBV7-9 and TRBJ1-5 for the parts outside the CDR3, the full variable domain is DTGVSQNPRHKITKRGQNVTFRCDPISEHNRLYWYRQTLGQGPEFLTYFQNEAQLEKSRLLSDRFSAERPKGSFSTLEIQRTEQGDSAMYLCASSLIGYDGGNQPQHFGDGTRLSIL.

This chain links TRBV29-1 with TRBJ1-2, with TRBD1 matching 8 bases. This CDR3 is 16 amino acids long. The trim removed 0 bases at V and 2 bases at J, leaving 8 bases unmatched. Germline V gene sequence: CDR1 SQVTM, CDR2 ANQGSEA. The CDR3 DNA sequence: TGCAGCGTTGAAGAGCCCCTGACAGGGGCAAACTATGGCTACACCTTC. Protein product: CSVEEPLTGANYGYTF.

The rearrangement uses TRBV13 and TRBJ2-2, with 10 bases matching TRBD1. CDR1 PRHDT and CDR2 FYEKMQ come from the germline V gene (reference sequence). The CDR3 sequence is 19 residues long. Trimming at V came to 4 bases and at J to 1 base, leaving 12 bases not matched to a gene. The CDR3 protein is CASSYWDRGQGRNTGELFF. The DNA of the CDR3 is TGTGCCAGCAGCTATTGGGACAGGGGACAGGGAAGGAACACCGGGGAGCTGTTTTTT.

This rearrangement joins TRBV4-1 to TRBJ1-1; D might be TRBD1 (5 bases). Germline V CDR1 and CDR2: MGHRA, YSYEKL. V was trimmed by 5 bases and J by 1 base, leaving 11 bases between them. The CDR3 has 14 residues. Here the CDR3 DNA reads TGCGCCAGCAGCTTCCGGGGACCGAACACTGAAGCTTTCTTT. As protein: CASSFRGPNTEAFF.

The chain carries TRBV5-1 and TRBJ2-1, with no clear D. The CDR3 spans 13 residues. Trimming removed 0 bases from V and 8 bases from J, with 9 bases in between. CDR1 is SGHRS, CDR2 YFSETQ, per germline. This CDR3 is CASSLEISYEQFF. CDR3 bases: TGCGCCAGCAGCTTGGAGATTAGTTATGAGCAGTTCTTC.

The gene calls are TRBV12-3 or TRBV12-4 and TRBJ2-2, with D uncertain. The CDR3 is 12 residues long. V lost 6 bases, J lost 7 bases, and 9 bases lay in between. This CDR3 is CASRVWGGELFF. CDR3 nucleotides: TGTGCCAGCAGGGTTTGGGGCGGGGAGCTGTTTTTT.

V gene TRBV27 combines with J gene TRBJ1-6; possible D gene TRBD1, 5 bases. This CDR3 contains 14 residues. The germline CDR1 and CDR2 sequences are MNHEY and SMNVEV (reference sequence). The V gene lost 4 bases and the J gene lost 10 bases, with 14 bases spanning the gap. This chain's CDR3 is CASSSSGFWSPLHF. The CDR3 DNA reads TGTGCCAGCAGTTCCTCAGGGTTTTGGTCACCCCTCCACTTT.

CDR3 protein: CASRAGWRPQHF. CDR3 in DNA: TGTGCCAGCAGGGCAGGGTGGCGGCCCCAGCATTTT. J is TRBJ1-5 and V is TRBV6-4, with D possibly being TRBD1 (5 bases). Germline V gene lookup returns CDR1 MRHNA and CDR2 SNTAGT. V was pared by 6 bases and J by 9 bases, with 12 bases between. The CDR3 contains 12 residues.